This T cell receptor (beta chain) was sequenced during a study of OX40 agonist ivuxolimab in advanced cancers. Background on the study: Patient treatment consisted of intravenous ivuxolimab administration every 2 weeks at 0.01 to 10 mg/kg.

CDR1 is MNHEY, CDR2 SVGAGI, per germline. V was trimmed by 6 bases and J by 1 base, leaving 16 bases between them. CDR3 size: 15 residues. Overall study results and limits: By week 6 at 0.1 to 3.0 mg/kg, blood CD4+ and CD8+ T cells had expanded clonally.

Worth noting for this clone: Its target is unknown.

Collection of blood occurred at baseline, at cycle 4 day 1, and at cycle 7 day 1. The protocol was immunoSEQ multiplex PCR, while the TCRdb copy is restricted to in-frame clones and leaves out a portion. Of about 58,000 clones in the sample, 88% were seen once. Source: CD4+ or CD8+ T cells sorted from blood, taken in a trial of the OX40 agonist ivuxolimab. This receptor was identified in an adult with an advanced solid tumor such as melanoma, head and neck, liver or kidney cancer. This chain uses TRBV6-5 with TRBJ2-7, with D unclear. The CDR3 loop reads CASSLDSIWSYEQYF. The CDR3 DNA reads TGTGCCAGCAGCCTCGACTCGATTTGGTCCTACGAGCAGTACTTC.